This T cell receptor beta chain is from a study of blood T cell repertoires in COVID-19. Study as a whole: COVID-19 samples, acute and convalescent, were from the United States, Italy and Spain. PBMCs, B-cell-depleted T cells, or T cells provided the cDNA or gDNA that made up the material.

CDR1 is SGHNT, CDR2 YENEEA, per germline. Trimming shortened V by 1 base and J by 0 bases, and 6 bases separated the two germline ends. The CDR3 loop spans 14 amino acids. Comments on this clone: Within the sample, other DNA sequences also encode this same CDR3.

In the original analysis: Cell counts per sample came from amplifying reference gene primers. The protocol was immunoSEQ multiplex PCR, while the TCRdb copy is restricted to in-frame clones and leaves out a portion. V, J and clone size derive from that table, while D and trimming were established from the DNA sequence. The data contain 150,000 to 200,000 clones, approximately 88% of them seen just once; the ten biggest clones take up about 6.7%. The sequence was obtained from a man aged 40-50 years with acute or convalescent COVID-19. The chain uses TRBV11-3 and TRBJ2-5, with D possibly matching TRBD2 (6 bases). The sequenced sample was peripheral blood. The CDR3 loop is CASSLGGDQETQYF. CDR3 DNA: TGTGCCAGCAGCTTAGGGGGGGACCAAGAGACCCAGTACTTC.